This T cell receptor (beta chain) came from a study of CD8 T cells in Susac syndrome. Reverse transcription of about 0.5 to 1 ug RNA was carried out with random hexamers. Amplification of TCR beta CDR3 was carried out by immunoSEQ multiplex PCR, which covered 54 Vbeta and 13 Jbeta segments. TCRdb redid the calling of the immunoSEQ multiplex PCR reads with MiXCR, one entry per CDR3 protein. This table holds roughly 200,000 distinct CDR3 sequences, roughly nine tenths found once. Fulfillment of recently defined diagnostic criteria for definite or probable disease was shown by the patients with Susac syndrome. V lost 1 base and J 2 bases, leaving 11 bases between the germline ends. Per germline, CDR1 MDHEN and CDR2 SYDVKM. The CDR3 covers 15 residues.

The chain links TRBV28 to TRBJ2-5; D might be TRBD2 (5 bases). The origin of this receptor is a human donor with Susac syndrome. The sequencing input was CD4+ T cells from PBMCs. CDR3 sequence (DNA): TGTGCCAGCAGTTTATTCGACAAGCGGCAAGAGACCCAGTACTTC. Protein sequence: CASSLFDKRQETQYF. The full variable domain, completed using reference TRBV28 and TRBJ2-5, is DVKVTQSSRYLVKRTGEKVFLECVQDMDHENMFWYRQDPGLGLRLIYFSYDVKMKEKGDIPEGYSVSREKKERFSLILESASTNQTSMYLCASSLFDKRQETQYFGPGTRLLVL.